Sequencing of this T cell receptor (beta chain) was carried out in a study of Ad26.COV2.S vaccination and SARS-CoV-2 variants. Study as a whole: Recipients of Ad26.COV2.S got it intramuscularly, once or twice 56 days apart.

Specified treatment: around 19 received Ad26.COV2.S at low or high dose, single or two shots; roughly five received placebo; per-sample allocation not given. Sampling happened 63 days after the first vaccine or placebo injection. Ad26.COV2.S expressed prefusion-stabilized spike from the original Wuhan strain. Germline loops: CDR1 MNHEY, CDR2 SVGAGI. The V and J ends lost 6 bases and 9 bases respectively, with 20 bases between them. The CDR3 runs to 15 residues. The table lists this clone with a count of one. The assay was immunoSEQ multiplex PCR, and TCRdb's table has in-frame clones only and misses some. The sample has approximately 450,000 clones; 75% to 95% are singletons.

The sequenced sample was peripheral blood, obtained in a trial of Ad26.COV2.S vaccine versus placebo. The clonotype comes from a person aged 18-65 years who received the Ad26.COV2.S COVID-19 vaccine or a placebo. The J gene is TRBJ1-4, the V gene TRBV6-5; TRBD1 might be the D (6 bases). The CDR3 nucleotides are TGTGCCAGCAGCGCTACCGGGACAATGCCCCAAAAACTGTTTTTT. This translates into CASSATGTMPQKLFF.